These 14 T cell receptor beta chains were sequenced from one sample in a study of blood T cell repertoires in COVID-19. The assay was immunoSEQ multiplex PCR, and TCRdb's table has in-frame clones only and misses some. The table records 35,000 to 45,000 clones, 89% of them present only once. Sequencing was performed on peripheral blood. These receptors originate from a human donor in a cohort sampled during active COVID-19.

V is TRBV27 and J is TRBJ1-4; 10 nucleotides line up with TRBD1. There are 20 residues in the CDR3. Germline V gene data show CDR1 as MNHEY and CDR2 as SMNVEV (reference sequence). V lost 6 bases to trimming and J lost 0 bases; unmatched junction nucleotides: 16. The CDR3 nucleotides are TGTGCCAGCAGCAAGACCATACCGGGACAGGGGATTGCAACTAATGAAAAACTGTTTTTT. The encoded protein is CASSKTIPGQGIATNEKLFF.

The chain combines TRBV5-1 with TRBJ1-1; 7 bases match TRBD1. The CDR3 is 15 amino acids. V trimming: 3 bases; J trimming: 0 bases; junction bases outside the gene matches: 5. Germline V lookup: CDR1 SGHRS, CDR2 YFSETQ. The CDR3 protein is CASSSGQVMNTEAFF. CDR3 nucleotide sequence: TGCGCCAGCAGCTCAGGACAGGTAATGAACACTGAAGCTTTCTTT.

V is TRBV4-1 and J is TRBJ1-1; 8 bases match TRBD1. The CDR3 runs to 12 residues. Germline V gene sequence: CDR1 MGHRA, CDR2 YSYEKL. Trimming removed 4 bases from V and 8 bases from J; junction bases left unmatched: 3. CDR3 in amino acids: CASSLRTGEAFF. The CDR3 nucleotides read TGCGCCAGCAGCCTTCGGACAGGGGAAGCTTTCTTT.

The rearrangement uses TRBV27 and TRBJ2-7; weak D call: TRBD1 (6 bases). V was pared by 3 bases and J by 3 bases, with 12 bases between. CDR3 length: 14 amino acids. Looked up from germline, CDR1 is MNHEY and CDR2 is SMNVEV (reference sequence). The CDR3 nucleotides are TGTGCCAGCAGTTTGTCGGACAGCCTCTACGAGCAGTACTTC. This translates into CASSLSDSLYEQYF.

J is TRBJ2-4 and V is TRBV6-2 or TRBV6-3, with a possible D match to TRBD1 (5 bases). The germline V and J ends were trimmed by 6 bases and 0 bases, with 12 bases remaining between them. This CDR3 is built from 15 residues. The germline CDR1 and CDR2 sequences are MNHEY and SVGEGT. CDR3 amino acids: CASSNDRVAKNIQYF. The CDR3 DNA is TGTGCCAGCAGCAACGACAGAGTAGCCAAAAACATTCAGTACTTC.

The genes are TRBV19 and TRBJ2-6, with 8 bases matching TRBD1. J lost 1 base, V lost 5 bases, and 4 bases had no gene match. The germline V gene has CDR1 LNHDA and CDR2 SQIVND (reference sequence). The CDR3 covers 16 residues. The CDR3 loop reads CASSGTGLSGANVLTF. In DNA form, the CDR3 reads TGTGCCAGTAGTGGGACAGGCCTTTCTGGGGCCAACGTCCTGACTTTC.

The CDR3 spells CASSLDSGVYTEAFF. CDR3 nucleotides: TGTGCCAGCAGCTTAGATTCGGGGGTTTACACTGAAGCTTTCTTT. The chain has TRBV11-2 and TRBJ1-1; tentative D call: TRBD1 (5 bases). V lost 0 bases and J lost 3, with 11 bases in between. The CDR3 contains 15 residues. Germline CDR1 SGHAT, CDR2 FQNNGV.

The CDR3 region is CASSRKASGYEQYF. CDR3 coding DNA: TGTGCCAGCAGTCGTAAAGCCTCCGGCTACGAGCAGTACTTC. The chain joins TRBV6-5 to TRBJ2-7, with no clear D. Germline V gene data show CDR1 as MNHEY and CDR2 as SVGAGI. Trimming left V 5 bases short and J 3 bases short, with 14 bases between. The CDR3 loop spans 14 amino acids.

V usage is TRBV7-2 and J usage is TRBJ1-1, with 8 nucleotides matching TRBD1. Germline CDR1 is SGHTA and CDR2 is FQGNSA. The CDR3 extends over 15 amino acids. Trimming at V came to 6 bases and at J to 0 bases, leaving 6 bases not matched to a gene. This CDR3 reads CASRRDRNMNTEAFF. The CDR3 DNA sequence: TGTGCCAGCAGACGGGACAGGAACATGAACACTGAAGCTTTCTTT. The whole variable domain, filled in from reference TRBV7-2 and TRBJ1-1, reads GAGVSQSPSNKVTEKGKDVELRCDPISGHTALYWYRQSLGQGLEFLIYFQGNSAPDKSGLPSDRFSAERTGGSVSTLTIQRTQQEDSAVYLCASRRDRNMNTEAFFGQGTRLTVV.

Here the CDR3 DNA reads TGTGCCAGCAGCTTAGATAAGGGCAGGGTAAGCATGAACACTGAAGCTTTCTTT. Its protein is CASSLDKGRVSMNTEAFF. The chain is built from TRBV11-2 and TRBJ1-1; D may be TRBD1 (5 bases). The CDR3 runs to 18 residues. Germline CDR1 is SGHAT and CDR2 is FQNNGV. Trimming removed 0 bases from V and 0 bases from J, with 17 bases in between. Full variable domain (remainder filled in from reference TRBV11-2 and TRBJ1-1): EAGVAQSPRYKIIEKRQSVAFWCNPISGHATLYWYQQILGQGPKLLIQFQNNGVVDDSQLPKDRFSAERLKGVDSTLKIQPAKLEDSAVYLCASSLDKGRVSMNTEAFFGQGTRLTVV.

The J gene is TRBJ2-7, the V gene TRBV6-5, with D possibly matching TRBD1 (6 bases). The CDR3 sequence is 14 residues long. The germline gives CDR1 MNHEY, CDR2 SVGAGI. The V end was cut by 8 bases, the J end by 5 bases, with 19 bases between. CDR3 coding DNA: TGTGCCAGCCAACCGGGACAAGCACTCAACGAGCAGTACTTC. Residues: CASQPGQALNEQYF.

This clone occurred a few times. V usage is TRBV4-3 and J usage is TRBJ1-1; no reliable D call. Germline V lookup: CDR1 LGHNA, CDR2 YSLEER. CDR3 length: 14 residues. V was pared by 1 base and J by 1 base, with 7 bases between. The CDR3 region has the DNA TGCGCCAGCAGCCAAGGACACACGAACACTGAAGCTTTCTTT. Amino acid sequence: CASSQGHTNTEAFF.

This clone was found a few times. V gene TRBV18 combines with J gene TRBJ1-2; TRBD1 agrees at 9 bases. Trimming took 5 bases from V and 4 from J; bases not matched to a gene: 8. The germline V gene has CDR1 KGHSH and CDR2 LQKENI. There are 15 residues in the CDR3. The CDR3 protein is CASSSEQGALYGYTF. CDR3 in DNA: TGTGCCAGCTCATCCGAACAGGGGGCTCTCTATGGCTACACCTTC.

The genes are TRBV7-2 and TRBJ2-1; D not certain. CDR1 and CDR2 from the germline V gene are SGHTA and FQGNSA. The CDR3 runs 14 residues. V was cut by 1 base and J by 4 bases, with 8 bases left in between. Here the CDR3 reads CASSLEYRYNEQFF. In nucleotides, the CDR3 is TGTGCCAGCAGCTTAGAATACAGATACAATGAGCAGTTCTTC.